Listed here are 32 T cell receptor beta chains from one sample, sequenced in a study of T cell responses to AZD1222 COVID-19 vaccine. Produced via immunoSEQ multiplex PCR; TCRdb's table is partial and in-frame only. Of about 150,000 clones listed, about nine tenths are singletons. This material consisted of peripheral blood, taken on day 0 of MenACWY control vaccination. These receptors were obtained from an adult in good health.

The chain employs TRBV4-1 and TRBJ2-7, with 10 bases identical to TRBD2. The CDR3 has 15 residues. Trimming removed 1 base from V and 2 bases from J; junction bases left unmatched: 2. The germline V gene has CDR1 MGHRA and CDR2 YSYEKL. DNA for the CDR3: TGCGCCAGCAGCCAAGGGCTAGCGGGAGCCTACGAGCAGTACTTC. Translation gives CASSQGLAGAYEQYF.

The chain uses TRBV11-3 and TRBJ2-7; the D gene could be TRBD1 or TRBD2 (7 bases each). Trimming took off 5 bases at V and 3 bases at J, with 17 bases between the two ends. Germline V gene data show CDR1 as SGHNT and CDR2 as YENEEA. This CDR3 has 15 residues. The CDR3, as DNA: TGTGCCAGCAGCCCCCGTGGGAGGGGGCTCTACGAGCAGTACTTC. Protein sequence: CASSPRGRGLYEQYF.

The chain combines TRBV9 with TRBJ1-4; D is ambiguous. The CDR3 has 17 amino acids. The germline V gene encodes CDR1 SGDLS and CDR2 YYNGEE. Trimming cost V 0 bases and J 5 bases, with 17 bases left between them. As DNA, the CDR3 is TGTGCCAGCAGCGTAGGCGAAGGCCGGGTCTGGAATGAAAAACTGTTTTTT. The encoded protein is CASSVGEGRVWNEKLFF. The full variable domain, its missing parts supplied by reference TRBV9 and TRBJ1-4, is DSGVTQTPKHLITATGQRVTLRCSPRSGDLSVYWYQQSLDQGLQFLIQYYNGEERAKGNILERFSAQQFPDLHSELNLSSLELGDSALYFCASSVGEGRVWNEKLFFGSGTQLSVL.

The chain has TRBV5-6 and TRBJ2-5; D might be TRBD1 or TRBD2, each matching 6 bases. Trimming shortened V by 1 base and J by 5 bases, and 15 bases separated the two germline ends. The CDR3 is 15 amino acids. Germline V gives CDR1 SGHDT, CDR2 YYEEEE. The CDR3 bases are TGTGCCAGCAGCTTGATTGGGGGGCGCCGGGAGACCCAGTACTTC. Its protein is CASSLIGGRRETQYF.

As DNA, the CDR3 is TGTGCCAGCAGCCCGATCGGGACAGTAAACACCGGGGAGCTGTTTTTT. It specifies CASSPIGTVNTGELFF. The chain uses TRBV6-4 and TRBJ2-2; the match to TRBD1 covers 7 bases. The CDR3 loop spans 16 amino acids. Germline trimming cut 6 bases from V and 2 bases from J; bases unmatched to any gene: 9. Germline lookup yields CDR1 MRHNA and CDR2 SNTAGT.

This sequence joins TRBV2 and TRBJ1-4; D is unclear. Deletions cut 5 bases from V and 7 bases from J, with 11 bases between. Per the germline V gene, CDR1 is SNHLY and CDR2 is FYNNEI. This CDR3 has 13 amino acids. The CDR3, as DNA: TGTGCCAGCAGTTTCTCAACCGGTGAAAAACTGTTTTTT. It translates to CASSFSTGEKLFF.

CDR3 in amino acids: CASSPRRGGQPQHF. Here the CDR3 DNA reads TGTGCCAGCTCACCCCGGAGGGGCGGACAGCCCCAGCATTTT. The chain recombines TRBV18 with TRBJ1-5, with D tentatively TRBD1 (5 bases). V was shortened by 3 bases and J by 7 bases, with 13 bases between the two germline ends. Germline V gives CDR1 KGHSH, CDR2 LQKENI. The CDR3 totals 14 residues.

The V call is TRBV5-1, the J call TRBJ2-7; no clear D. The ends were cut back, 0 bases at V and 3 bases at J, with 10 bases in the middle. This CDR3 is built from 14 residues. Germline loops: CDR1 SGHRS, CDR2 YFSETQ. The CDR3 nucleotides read TGCGCCAGCAGCTTGGCTATGGGCAGCTACGAGCAGTACTTC. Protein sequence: CASSLAMGSYEQYF.

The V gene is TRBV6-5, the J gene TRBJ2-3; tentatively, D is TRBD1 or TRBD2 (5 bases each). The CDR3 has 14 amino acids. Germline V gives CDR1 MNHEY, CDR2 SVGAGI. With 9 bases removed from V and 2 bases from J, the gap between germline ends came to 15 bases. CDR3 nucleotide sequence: TGTGCCAGTGGCGATGGGGGTTTCACAGATACGCAGTATTTT. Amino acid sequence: CASGDGGFTDTQYF.

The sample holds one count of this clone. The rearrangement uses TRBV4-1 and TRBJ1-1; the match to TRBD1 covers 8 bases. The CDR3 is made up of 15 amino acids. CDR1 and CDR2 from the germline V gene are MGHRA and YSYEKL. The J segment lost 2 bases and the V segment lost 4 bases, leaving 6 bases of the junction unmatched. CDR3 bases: TGCGCCAGCAGCCTAGACAGGGGACTTAACACTGAAGCTTTCTTT. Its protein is CASSLDRGLNTEAFF.

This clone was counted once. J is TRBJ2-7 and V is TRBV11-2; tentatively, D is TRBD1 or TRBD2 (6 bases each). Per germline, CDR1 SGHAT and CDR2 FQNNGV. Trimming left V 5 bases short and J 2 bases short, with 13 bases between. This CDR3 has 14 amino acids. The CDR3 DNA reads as TGTGCCAGCAGCCCTTGGGGGGCGGCCTACGAGCAGTACGTC. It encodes CASSPWGAAYEQYV.

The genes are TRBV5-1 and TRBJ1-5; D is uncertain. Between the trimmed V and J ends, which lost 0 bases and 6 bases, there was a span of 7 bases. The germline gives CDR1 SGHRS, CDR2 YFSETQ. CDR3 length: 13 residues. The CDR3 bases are TGCGCCAGCAGCTTGGATTGGGGTCAGCCCCAGCATTTT. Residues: CASSLDWGQPQHF.

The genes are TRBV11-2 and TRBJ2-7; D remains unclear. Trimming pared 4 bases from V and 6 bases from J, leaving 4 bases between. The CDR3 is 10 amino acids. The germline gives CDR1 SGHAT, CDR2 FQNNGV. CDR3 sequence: CASSSGEQYF. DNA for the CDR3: TGTGCCAGCAGCTCCGGCGAGCAGTACTTC.

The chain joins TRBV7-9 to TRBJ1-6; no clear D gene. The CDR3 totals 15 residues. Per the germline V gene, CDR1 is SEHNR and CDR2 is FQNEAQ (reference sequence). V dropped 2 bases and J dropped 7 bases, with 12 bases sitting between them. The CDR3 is CASSLSRVRNSPLHF. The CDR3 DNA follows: TGTGCCAGCAGCTTAAGTAGGGTACGAAATTCACCCCTCCACTTT.

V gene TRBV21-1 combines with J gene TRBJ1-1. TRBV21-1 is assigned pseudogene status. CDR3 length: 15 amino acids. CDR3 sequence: CASSKGEQSNTEAFF. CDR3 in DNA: TGTGCCAGCAGCAAAGGGGAACAATCGAACACTGAAGCTTTCTTT.

The CDR3 sequence is CSVRGLAGNNEQFF. The CDR3 DNA reads TGCAGCGTGAGGGGACTAGCGGGAAACAATGAGCAGTTCTTC. The V call is TRBV29-1, the J call TRBJ2-1; 13 bases match TRBD2. Germline lookup yields CDR1 SQVTM and CDR2 ANQGSEA. The V gene end was trimmed by 6 bases and the J gene end by 5 bases; junction bases not matched to a gene: 4. The CDR3 is made up of 14 amino acids.

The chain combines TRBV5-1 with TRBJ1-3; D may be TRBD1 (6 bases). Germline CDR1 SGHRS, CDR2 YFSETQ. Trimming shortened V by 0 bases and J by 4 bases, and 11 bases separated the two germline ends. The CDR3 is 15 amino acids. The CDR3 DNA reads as TGCGCCAGCAGCTTGGCCCCAGGGGCCGGAAACACCATATATTTT. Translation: CASSLAPGAGNTIYF.

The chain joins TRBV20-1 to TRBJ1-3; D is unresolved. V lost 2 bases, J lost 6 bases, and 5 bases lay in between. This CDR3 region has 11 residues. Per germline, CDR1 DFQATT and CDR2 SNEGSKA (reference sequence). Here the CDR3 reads CSARSPNTIYF. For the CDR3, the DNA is TGCAGTGCTAGAAGTCCAAACACCATATATTTT.

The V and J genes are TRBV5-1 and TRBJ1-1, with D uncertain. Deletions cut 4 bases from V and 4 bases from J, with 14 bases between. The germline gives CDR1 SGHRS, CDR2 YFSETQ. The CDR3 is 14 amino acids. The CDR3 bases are TGCGCCAGCAGCCCCGCTCCGGGGAGCACTGAAGCTTTCTTT. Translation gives CASSPAPGSTEAFF.

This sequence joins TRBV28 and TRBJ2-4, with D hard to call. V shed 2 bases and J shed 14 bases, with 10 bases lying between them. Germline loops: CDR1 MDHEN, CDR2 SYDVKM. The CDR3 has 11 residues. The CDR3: CASSLDRDKYF. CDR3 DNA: TGTGCCAGCAGTTTAGACCGAGACAAGTACTTC.

In DNA form, the CDR3 reads TGCGCCAGCGGAAAACTAGCGGGAGTTGTATCGGGCGAGCAGTACTTC. Its protein product is CASGKLAGVVSGEQYF. V usage is TRBV5-1 and J usage is TRBJ2-7; 11 nucleotides line up with TRBD2. V lost 7 bases, J lost 6 bases, and 15 bases stayed unmatched. CDR1 is SGHRS and CDR2 is YFSETQ in the germline V gene. CDR3 length: 16 residues.

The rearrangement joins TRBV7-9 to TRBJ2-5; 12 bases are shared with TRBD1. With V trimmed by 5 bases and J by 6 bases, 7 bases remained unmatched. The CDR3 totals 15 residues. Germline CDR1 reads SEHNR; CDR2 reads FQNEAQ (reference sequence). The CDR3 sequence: CASSPGTGGTKTQYF. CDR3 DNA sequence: TGTGCCAGCAGCCCCGGGACAGGGGGCACGAAGACCCAGTACTTC.

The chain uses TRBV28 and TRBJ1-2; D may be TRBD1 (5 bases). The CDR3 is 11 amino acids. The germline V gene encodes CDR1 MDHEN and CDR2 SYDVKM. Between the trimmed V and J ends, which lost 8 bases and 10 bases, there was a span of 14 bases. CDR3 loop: CASGGSFVYTF. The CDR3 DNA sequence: TGTGCCAGCGGGGGGTCCTTTGTCTACACCTTC.

This CDR3 is CASSFFTGGYGYTF. CDR3 DNA sequence: TGCGCCAGCAGCTTCTTTACAGGGGGCTATGGCTACACCTTC. The rearrangement links TRBV5-1 to TRBJ1-2; 8 nucleotides align to TRBD1. Losses at the gene ends were 2 bases for V and 4 bases for J; bases not matched to a gene: 4. Germline V gives CDR1 SGHRS, CDR2 YFSETQ. The CDR3 totals 14 residues.

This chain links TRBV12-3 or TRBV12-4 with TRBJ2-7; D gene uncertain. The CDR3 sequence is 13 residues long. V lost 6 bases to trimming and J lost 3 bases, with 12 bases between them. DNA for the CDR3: TGTGCCAGCAGCACCGGGCGGAACTACGAGCAGTACTTC. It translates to CASSTGRNYEQYF.

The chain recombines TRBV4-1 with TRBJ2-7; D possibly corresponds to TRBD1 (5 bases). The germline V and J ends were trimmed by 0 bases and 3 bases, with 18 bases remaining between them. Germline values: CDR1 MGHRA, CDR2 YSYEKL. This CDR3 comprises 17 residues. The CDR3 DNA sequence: TGCGCCAGCAGCCAAGATTTAGAAGCAACCAGGGTCTACGAGCAGTACTTC. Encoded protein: CASSQDLEATRVYEQYF.

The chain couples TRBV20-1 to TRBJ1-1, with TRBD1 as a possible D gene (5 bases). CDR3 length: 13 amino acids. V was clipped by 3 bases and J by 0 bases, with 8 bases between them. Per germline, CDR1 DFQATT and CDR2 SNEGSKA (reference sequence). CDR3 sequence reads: CSASPDMNTEAFF. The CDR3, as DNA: TGCAGTGCTAGTCCGGACATGAACACTGAAGCTTTCTTT.

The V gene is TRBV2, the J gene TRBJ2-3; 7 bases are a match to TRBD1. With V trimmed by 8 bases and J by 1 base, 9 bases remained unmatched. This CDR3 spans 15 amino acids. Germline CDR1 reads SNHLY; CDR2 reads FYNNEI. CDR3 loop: CASQYGTAGTDTQYF. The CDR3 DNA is TGTGCCAGCCAATATGGGACAGCGGGCACAGATACGCAGTATTTT.

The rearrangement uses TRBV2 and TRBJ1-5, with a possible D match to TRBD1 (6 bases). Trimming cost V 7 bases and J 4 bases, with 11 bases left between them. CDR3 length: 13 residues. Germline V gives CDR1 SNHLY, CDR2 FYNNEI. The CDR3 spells CASIKDSNQPQHF. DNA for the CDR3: TGTGCCAGCATTAAGGACAGTAATCAGCCCCAGCATTTT.

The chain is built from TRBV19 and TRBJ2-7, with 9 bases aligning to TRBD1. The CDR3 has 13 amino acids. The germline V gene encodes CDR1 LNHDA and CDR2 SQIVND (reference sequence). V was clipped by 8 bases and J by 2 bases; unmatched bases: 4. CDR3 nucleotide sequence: TGTGCCAGTCGCCGGACAGGGGCCTACGAGCAGTACTTC. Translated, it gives CASRRTGAYEQYF.

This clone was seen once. The CDR3 loop reads CASFAGPPQETQYF. In nucleotides, the CDR3 is TGTGCCAGTTTTGCGGGACCTCCTCAAGAGACCCAGTACTTC. V is TRBV19 and J is TRBJ2-5; possibly TRBD2 for D (6 bases). Germline V lookup: CDR1 LNHDA, CDR2 SQIVND (reference sequence). Between the trimmed V and J ends, which lost 8 bases and 2 bases, there was a span of 15 bases. The CDR3 covers 14 residues.

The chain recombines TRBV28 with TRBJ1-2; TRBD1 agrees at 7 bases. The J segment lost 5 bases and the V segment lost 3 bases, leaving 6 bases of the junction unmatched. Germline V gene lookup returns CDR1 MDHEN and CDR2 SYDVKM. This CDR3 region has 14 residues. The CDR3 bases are TGTGCCAGCAGTTTGACAGGGCGACCGTATGGCTACACCTTC. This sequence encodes CASSLTGRPYGYTF.